This note documents a single T cell receptor beta chain sequence. These data come from a study of blood T cell repertoires in COVID-19. Study-wide context: From the United States, Italy and Spain came samples of acute and convalescent COVID-19. T cells, B-cell-depleted T cells, or PBMCs provided the cDNA or gDNA that served as material.

The data were produced by immunoSEQ multiplex PCR, yet TCRdb's version contains in-frame clones alone and is incomplete. Here the sample spans around 140,000 clones, approximately 81% being singletons. The length of the CDR3 is 12 residues. V was trimmed by 7 bases and J by 8 bases, leaving 14 bases between them. Germline CDR1 MGHDK, CDR2 SYGVNS. The specimen was peripheral blood. The receptor's source is a man aged 55 to 70 with acute or convalescent COVID-19. The gene calls are TRBV25-1 and TRBJ1-2; D gene ambiguous. CDR3 coding DNA: TGTGCCAGCATCCCCTTAACGGGGGGCTACACCTTC. Protein product: CASIPLTGGYTF.